Listed below are T cell receptor beta chains from one sample, sequenced in a study of T-cell memory formation after mild COVID-19. From the 5' RACE reads, TCRdb called clonotypes with MiXCR, one entry per CDR3 protein. The sample holds approximately 450,000 distinct CDR3 sequences, roughly 20% seen once. Sequenced material: PBMCs or a T cell subset sorted from them (not recorded which). The receptors derive from an adult woman who had mild COVID-19 (a few samples of this study predate the infection). Cell type and time point are not known. CDR3s include the opening cysteine and the closing phenylalanine or tryptophan. The order of the fields is D gene, J gene, clone size, V gene, CDR3 DNA, CDR3 protein. D genes are given only for firm matches. The size entry is marked missing in some rows and otherwise reads once, few, many or a size class.

NA	TRBJ1-4	NA	TRBV12-3/TRBV12-4	TGTGCCAGCACAGCCCGTCGGGAAAAACTGTTTTTT	CASTARREKLFF
NA	TRBJ2-2	NA	TRBV5-1	TGCGCCAGCAGCATCCTAGGGGGGGACACCGGGGAGCTGTTTTTT	CASSILGGDTGELFF
TRBD1	TRBJ1-6	many	TRBV2	TGTGCCAGCTTAGAGCTTGGGACAGCCCCTAGCTCCTATAATTCACCCCTCCACTTT	CASLELGTAPSSYNSPLHF
NA	TRBJ1-4	few	TRBV4-3	TGCGCCAGCAGCCAAGGCACGGGGGATAATGAAAAACTGTTTTTT	CASSQGTGDNEKLFF
TRBD2	TRBJ2-3	NA	TRBV20-1	TGCAGTGCTAGCGGGAGGGTAGATACGCAGTATTTT	CSASGRVDTQYF
NA	TRBJ1-5	NA	TRBV6-2/TRBV6-3	TGTGCCAGCAGTTATGGAGGGTTTAGCAATCAGCCCCAGCATTTT	CASSYGGFSNQPQHF
NA	TRBJ2-3	NA	TRBV5-4	TGTGCCAGCAGCACCTTCGAAGATACGCAGTATTTT	CASSTFEDTQYF
NA	TRBJ2-3	NA	TRBV19	TGTGCCAGTAGTATGATGTCAGATACGCAGTATTTT	CASSMMSDTQYF
TRBD2	TRBJ2-2	NA	TRBV29-1	TGCAGCGTGAGGTCAAGCGGGGGGGTGTTCCCCGGGGAGCTGTTTTTT	CSVRSSGGVFPGELFF
NA	TRBJ1-1	NA	TRBV5-5	TGTGCCAGCAGCTTGTTAGACGGAGGCACTGAAGCTTTCTTT	CASSLLDGGTEAFF
TRBD1	TRBJ2-2	few	TRBV5-1	TGCGCCAGCAGCTTGAGTCAGGGACAGCCGAACACCGGGGAGCTGTTTTTT	CASSLSQGQPNTGELFF
TRBD1	TRBJ2-1	few	TRBV18	TGTGCCAGCTCACCAACAGGGGCCCGCTACAATGAGCAGTTCTTC	CASSPTGARYNEQFF
TRBD1	TRBJ1-6	few	TRBV27	TGTGCCAGCGGGACAGGGATAAGGTCCTATAATTCACCCCTCCACTTT	CASGTGIRSYNSPLHF
NA	TRBJ2-2	NA	TRBV19	TGTGCCAGTAGTGAGATCGGGGAGCTGTTTTTT	CASSEIGELFF
TRBD1	TRBJ1-5	NA	TRBV5-1	TGCGCCAGCAGCTTGGCCTTAGGGGGCAGACACTCTAGCAATCAGCCCCAGCATTTT	CASSLALGGRHSSNQPQHF
TRBD2	TRBJ2-3	few	TRBV4-1	TGCGCCAGCAGCCTCCGACTAGCGGCCCGGGGAGACACAGATACGCAGTATTTT	CASSLRLAARGDTDTQYF
TRBD1	TRBJ2-1	few	TRBV5-1	TGCGCCAGCAGCTCGGGGGGACAGGGCGATGAGCAGTTCTTC	CASSSGGQGDEQFF
NA	TRBJ1-6	NA	TRBV19	TGTGCCAGTAGCCCGGGACTTAATTCACCCCTCCACTTT	CASSPGLNSPLHF
TRBD1	TRBJ2-5	NA	TRBV30	TGTGCCTGGATAAGGGGACAGGGAGAGACCCAGTACTTC	CAWIRGQGETQYF
NA	TRBJ2-5	NA	TRBV29-1	TGCAGCGTTGAGAGGCTAGCAGAGACCCAGTACTTC	CSVERLAETQYF
NA	TRBJ2-1	NA	TRBV29-1	TGCAGCGTTGTCCTCTATGAGCAGTTCTTC	CSVVLYEQFF
TRBD1	TRBJ1-1	few	TRBV20-1	TGCAGTGTCGGACCGCCCCTACAGGGGACTGAAGCTTTCTTT	CSVGPPLQGTEAFF
TRBD1	TRBJ1-6	NA	TRBV29-1	TGCAGCGTTAAGTTTGAGGGGGACAGGGGTTCACCCCTCCACTTT	CSVKFEGDRGSPLHF
TRBD1	TRBJ2-7	few	TRBV15	TGTGCCACCAAGTCCGGACAGGGCTACGAGCAGTACTTC	CATKSGQGYEQYF
NA	TRBJ2-7	few	TRBV20-1	TGCAGTGCTGCGGGACCTTCGTGGGAGCAGTACTTC	CSAAGPSWEQYF
NA	TRBJ1-1	few	TRBV5-1	TGCGCCAGCAGCTTGGGACTTATACCGGATCTGAACACTGAAGCTTTCTTT	CASSLGLIPDLNTEAFF
NA	TRBJ2-5	few	TRBV10-3	TGTGCCATAAAACCCGGGACGTCACAAGAGACCCAGTACTTC	CAIKPGTSQETQYF
TRBD1	TRBJ2-3	few	TRBV29-1	TGCAGCGTTGAGGGAAGACAGGGGGAAGTGAGAGATACGCAGTATTTT	CSVEGRQGEVRDTQYF
TRBD2	TRBJ2-7	few	TRBV20-1	TGCAGTGCTATTTTGGGACTAGCGGGAGAGCAGTACTTC	CSAILGLAGEQYF
TRBD2	TRBJ2-7	NA	TRBV9	TGTGCCAGCAGCGTTGAGCCGGGACTAGCCTACGAGCAGTACTTC	CASSVEPGLAYEQYF
TRBD2	TRBJ2-5	NA	TRBV4-1	TGCGCCAGCAGCCATGGACTAGCGGGAGTAGGACGCGTGGAGACCCAGTACTTC	CASSHGLAGVGRVETQYF
NA	TRBJ2-1	NA	TRBV7-8	TGTGCCAGCAGCTGGGGGCACGGAGGCTACAATGAGCAGTTCTTC	CASSWGHGGYNEQFF
NA	TRBJ1-2	NA	TRBV30	TGTGCCGGGTCCGACAGCTATGGCTACACCTTC	CAGSDSYGYTF
TRBD2	TRBJ2-5	NA	TRBV7-2	TGTGCCAGCAGCCCAAGCGGGAAGAGGGGAGAGACCCAGTACTTC	CASSPSGKRGETQYF
TRBD2	TRBJ2-3	few	TRBV29-1	TGCAGCGTTGAAGTAGCGGGGGCCTTCACAGATACGCAGTATTTT	CSVEVAGAFTDTQYF
NA	TRBJ1-1	NA	TRBV5-6	TGTGCCAGCAGCTCCGGGAGCCAGCCCAGGCCTGAAGCTTTCTTT	CASSSGSQPRPEAFF
TRBD1	TRBJ2-5	few	TRBV12-3/TRBV12-4	TGTGCCAGCAGTGCCCGGGACAGGGGGGAAGAGGAGACCCAGTACTTC	CASSARDRGEEETQYF
NA	TRBJ2-4	many	TRBV24-1	TGTGCCACCAGTGACCAGACGGTAAACATTCAGTACTTC	CATSDQTVNIQYF
NA	TRBJ2-7	few	TRBV29-1	TGCAGCGTTGAGACAGGCTCCTACGAGCAGTACTTC	CSVETGSYEQYF
NA	TRBJ2-4	few	TRBV12-3/TRBV12-4	TGTGCCAGCAGTTTGACAGGACGAAACATTCAGTACTTC	CASSLTGRNIQYF
TRBD1	TRBJ1-1	few	TRBV6-2/TRBV6-3	TGTGCCAGCAGTTACTCCGGGACAGGGACTGAAGCTTTCTTT	CASSYSGTGTEAFF
NA	TRBJ1-2	few	TRBV30	TGTGCCTGGAGCAGACCTAACTATGGCTACACCTTC	CAWSRPNYGYTF
NA	TRBJ1-5	NA	TRBV12-3/TRBV12-4	TGTGCCAGCCGACGACGGCGCAGCAATCAGCCCCAGCATTTT	CASRRRRSNQPQHF
NA	TRBJ2-5	NA	TRBV30	TGTGCCTGGATCAACTATGGGGCGCGGGAGACCCAGTACTTC	CAWINYGARETQYF
NA	TRBJ1-1	NA	TRBV29-1	TGCAGCGTGGGAGAACCCCGAGGACGAGCTGAAGCTTTCTTT	CSVGEPRGRAEAFF
NA	TRBJ2-2	NA	TRBV4-3	TGCGCCAGCAGCCCCCGTACAGGGTTCTTGAACACCGGGGAGCTGTTTTTT	CASSPRTGFLNTGELFF
NA	TRBJ1-1	few	TRBV19	TGTGCCAGTAGTGTCGTGACAGGAGGGTCTGAAGCTTTCTTT	CASSVVTGGSEAFF
TRBD2	TRBJ2-3	few	TRBV7-2	TGTGCCAGCAGCCCTAGCGGGGGGGCAGGAGATACGCAGTATTTT	CASSPSGGAGDTQYF